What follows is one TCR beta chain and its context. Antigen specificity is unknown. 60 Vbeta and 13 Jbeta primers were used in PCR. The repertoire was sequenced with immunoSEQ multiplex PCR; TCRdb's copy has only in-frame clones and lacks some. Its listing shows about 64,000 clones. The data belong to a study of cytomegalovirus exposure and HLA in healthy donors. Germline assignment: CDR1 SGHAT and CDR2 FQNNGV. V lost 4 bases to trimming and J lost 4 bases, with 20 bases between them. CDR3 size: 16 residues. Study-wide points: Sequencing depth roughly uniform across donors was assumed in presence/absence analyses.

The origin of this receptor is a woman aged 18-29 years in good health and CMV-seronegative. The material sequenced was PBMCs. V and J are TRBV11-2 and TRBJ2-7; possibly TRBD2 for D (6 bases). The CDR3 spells CASSSASGVIRYEQYF. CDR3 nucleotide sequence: TGTGCCAGCAGCTCCGCTTCGGGAGTCATTAGGTACGAGCAGTACTTC.